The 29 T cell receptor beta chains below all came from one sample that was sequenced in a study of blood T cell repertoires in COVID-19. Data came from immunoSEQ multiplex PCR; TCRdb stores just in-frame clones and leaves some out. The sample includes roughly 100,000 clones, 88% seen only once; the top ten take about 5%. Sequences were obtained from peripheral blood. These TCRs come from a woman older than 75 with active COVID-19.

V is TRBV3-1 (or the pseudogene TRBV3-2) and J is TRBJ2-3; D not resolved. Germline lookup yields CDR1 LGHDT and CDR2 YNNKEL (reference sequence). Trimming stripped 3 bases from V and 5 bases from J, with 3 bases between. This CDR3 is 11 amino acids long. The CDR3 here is CASSHRDTQYF. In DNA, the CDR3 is TGTGCCAGCAGCCATAGAGATACGCAGTATTTT.

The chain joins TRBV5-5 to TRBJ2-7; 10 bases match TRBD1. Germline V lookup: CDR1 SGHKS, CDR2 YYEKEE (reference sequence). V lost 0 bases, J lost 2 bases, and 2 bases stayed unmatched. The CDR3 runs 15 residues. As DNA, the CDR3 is TGTGCCAGCAGCTTGGCCGGGACAGGGGCCTACGAGCAGTACTTC. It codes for CASSLAGTGAYEQYF.

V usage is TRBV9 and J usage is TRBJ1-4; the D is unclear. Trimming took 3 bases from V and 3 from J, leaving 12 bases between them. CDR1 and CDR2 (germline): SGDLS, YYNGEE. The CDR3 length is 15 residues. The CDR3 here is CASSDAGGPNEKLFF. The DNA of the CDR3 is TGTGCCAGCAGCGATGCCGGAGGGCCTAATGAAAAACTGTTTTTT. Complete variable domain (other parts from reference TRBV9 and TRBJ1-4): DSGVTQTPKHLITATGQRVTLRCSPRSGDLSVYWYQQSLDQGLQFLIQYYNGEERAKGNILERFSAQQFPDLHSELNLSSLELGDSALYFCASSDAGGPNEKLFFGSGTQLSVL.

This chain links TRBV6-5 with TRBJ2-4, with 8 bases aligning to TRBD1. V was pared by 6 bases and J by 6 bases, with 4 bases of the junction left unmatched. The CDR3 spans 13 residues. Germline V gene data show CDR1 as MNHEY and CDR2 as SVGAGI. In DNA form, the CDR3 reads TGTGCCAGCAGCTCGGACAGGGTAAACATTCAGTACTTC. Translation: CASSSDRVNIQYF.

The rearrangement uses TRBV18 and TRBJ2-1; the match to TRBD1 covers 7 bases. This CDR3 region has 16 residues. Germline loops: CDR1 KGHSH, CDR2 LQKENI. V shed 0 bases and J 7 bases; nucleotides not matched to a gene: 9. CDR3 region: CASSPPSQGMGNEQFF. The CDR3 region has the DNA TGTGCCAGCTCACCACCGTCACAGGGGATGGGGAATGAGCAGTTCTTC.

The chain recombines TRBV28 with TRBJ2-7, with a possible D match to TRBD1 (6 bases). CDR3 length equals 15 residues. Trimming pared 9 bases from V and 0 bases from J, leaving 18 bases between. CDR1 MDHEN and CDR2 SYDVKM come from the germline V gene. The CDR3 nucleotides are TGTGCCAGTACGATGGGACACTCGTACTCCTACGAGCAGTACTTC. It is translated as CASTMGHSYSYEQYF.

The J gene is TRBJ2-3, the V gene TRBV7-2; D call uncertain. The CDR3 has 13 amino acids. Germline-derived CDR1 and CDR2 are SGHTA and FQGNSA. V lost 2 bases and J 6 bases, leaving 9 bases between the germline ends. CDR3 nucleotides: TGTGCCAGCAGCTTACCCATCTATGATACGCAGTATTTT. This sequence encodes CASSLPIYDTQYF.

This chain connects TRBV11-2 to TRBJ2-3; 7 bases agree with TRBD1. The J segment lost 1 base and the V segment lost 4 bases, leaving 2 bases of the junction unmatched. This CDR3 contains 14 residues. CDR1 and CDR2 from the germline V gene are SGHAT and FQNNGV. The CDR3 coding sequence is TGTGCCAGCAGCTCGGGGACAGGCACAGATACGCAGTATTTT. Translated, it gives CASSSGTGTDTQYF. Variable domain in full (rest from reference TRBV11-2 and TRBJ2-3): EAGVAQSPRYKIIEKRQSVAFWCNPISGHATLYWYQQILGQGPKLLIQFQNNGVVDDSQLPKDRFSAERLKGVDSTLKIQPAKLEDSAVYLCASSSGTGTDTQYFGPGTRLTVL.

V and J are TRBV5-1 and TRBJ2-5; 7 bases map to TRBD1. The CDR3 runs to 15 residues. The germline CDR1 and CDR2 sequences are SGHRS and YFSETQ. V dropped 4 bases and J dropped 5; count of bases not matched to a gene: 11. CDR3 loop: CASSDTTGIGETQYF. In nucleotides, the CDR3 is TGCGCCAGCAGCGACACGACAGGGATCGGGGAGACCCAGTACTTC.

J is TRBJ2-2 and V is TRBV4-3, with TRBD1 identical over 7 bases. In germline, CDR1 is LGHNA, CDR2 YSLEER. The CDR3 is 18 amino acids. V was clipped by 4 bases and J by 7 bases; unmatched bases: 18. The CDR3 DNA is TGCGCCAGCAGCCCCCGGCTTCCGGGACAGAGGCTTGGCGGGGAGCTGTTTTTT. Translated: CASSPRLPGQRLGGELFF.

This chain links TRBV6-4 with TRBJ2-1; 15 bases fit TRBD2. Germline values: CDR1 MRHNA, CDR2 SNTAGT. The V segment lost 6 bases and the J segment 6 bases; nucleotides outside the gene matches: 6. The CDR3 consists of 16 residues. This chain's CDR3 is CASSYTGLAGGNEQFF. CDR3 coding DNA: TGTGCCAGCAGCTATACGGGACTAGCGGGAGGCAATGAGCAGTTCTTC.

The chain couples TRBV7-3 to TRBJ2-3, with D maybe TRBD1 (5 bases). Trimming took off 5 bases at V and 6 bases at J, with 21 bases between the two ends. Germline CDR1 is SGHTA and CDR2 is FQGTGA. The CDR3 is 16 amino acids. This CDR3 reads CASSHRDRAPMDTQYF. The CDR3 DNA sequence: TGTGCCAGCAGCCACCGAGACAGAGCCCCTATGGATACGCAGTATTTT.

The CDR3 DNA sequence: TGTGCCAGTAGTATTCTATCCTTAGACAATGAGCAGTTCTTC. This encodes CASSILSLDNEQFF. The rearrangement joins TRBV19 to TRBJ2-1, with D uncertain. V was pared by 3 bases and J by 5 bases, with 11 bases between. The CDR3 loop spans 14 amino acids. The germline V gene encodes CDR1 LNHDA and CDR2 SQIVND (reference sequence).

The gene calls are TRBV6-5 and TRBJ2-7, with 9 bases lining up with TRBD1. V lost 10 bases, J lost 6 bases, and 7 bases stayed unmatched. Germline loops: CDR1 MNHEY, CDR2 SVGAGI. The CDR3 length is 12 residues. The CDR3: CATRGQGPEQYF. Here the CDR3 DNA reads TGTGCCACCCGGGGACAGGGACCCGAGCAGTACTTC.

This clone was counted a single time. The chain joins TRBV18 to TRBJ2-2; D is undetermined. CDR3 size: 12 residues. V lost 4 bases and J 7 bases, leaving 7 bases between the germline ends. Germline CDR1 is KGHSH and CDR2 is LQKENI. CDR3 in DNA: TGTGCCAGCTCACTAAGGAGCGGGGAGCTGTTTTTT. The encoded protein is CASSLRSGELFF.

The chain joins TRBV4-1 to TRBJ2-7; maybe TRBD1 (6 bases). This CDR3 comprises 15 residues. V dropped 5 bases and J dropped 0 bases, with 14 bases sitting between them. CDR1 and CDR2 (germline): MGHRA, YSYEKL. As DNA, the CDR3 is TGCGCCAGCAGCTTACAGGGTGGGGCCTCCTACGAGCAGTACTTC. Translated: CASSLQGGASYEQYF.

The chain's CDR3 is CASSFLGKRTGRSYEQYF. CDR3 coding DNA: TGTGCCAGCAGCTTCCTGGGAAAGCGGACAGGGCGTTCATACGAGCAGTACTTC. This chain joins TRBV7-9 and TRBJ2-7; 8 bases are a match to TRBD1. The CDR3 spans 18 residues. V lost 3 bases to trimming and J lost 4 bases; unmatched junction nucleotides: 17. Germline V gene lookup returns CDR1 SEHNR and CDR2 FQNEAQ (reference sequence).

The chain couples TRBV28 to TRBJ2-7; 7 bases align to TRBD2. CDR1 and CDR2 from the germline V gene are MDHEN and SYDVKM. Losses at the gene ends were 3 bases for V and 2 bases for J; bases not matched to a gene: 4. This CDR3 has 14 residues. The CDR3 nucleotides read TGTGCCAGCAGTTTGCCCGGGGGGACCTACGAGCAGTACTTC. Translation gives CASSLPGGTYEQYF.

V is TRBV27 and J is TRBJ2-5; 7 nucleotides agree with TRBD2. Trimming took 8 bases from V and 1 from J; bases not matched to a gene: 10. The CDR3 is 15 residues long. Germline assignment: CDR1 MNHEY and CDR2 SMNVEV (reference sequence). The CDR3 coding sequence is TGTGCCAGCGGGTGGGACTTAGCGGGCCAAGAGACCCAGTACTTC. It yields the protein CASGWDLAGQETQYF.

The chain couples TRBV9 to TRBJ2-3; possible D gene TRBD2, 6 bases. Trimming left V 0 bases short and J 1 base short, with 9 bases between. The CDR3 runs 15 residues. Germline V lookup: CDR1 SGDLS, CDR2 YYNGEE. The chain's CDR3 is CASSVAASGTDTQYF. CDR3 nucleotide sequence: TGTGCCAGCAGCGTAGCGGCTAGCGGCACAGATACGCAGTATTTT.

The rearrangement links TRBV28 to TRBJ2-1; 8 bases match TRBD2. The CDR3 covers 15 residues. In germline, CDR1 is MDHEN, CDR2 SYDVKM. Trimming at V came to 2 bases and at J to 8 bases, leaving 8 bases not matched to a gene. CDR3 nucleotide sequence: TGTGCCAGCAGTTTAGGTGGTAGCGGGGACTATGAGCAGTTCTTC. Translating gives CASSLGGSGDYEQFF.

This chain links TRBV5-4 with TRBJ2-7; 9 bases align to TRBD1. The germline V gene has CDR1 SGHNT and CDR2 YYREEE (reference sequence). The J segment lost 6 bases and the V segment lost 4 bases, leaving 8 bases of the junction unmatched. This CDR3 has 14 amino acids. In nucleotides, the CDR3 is TGTGCCAGCAGCCTTACAGGGGGCGGTTTCGAGCAGTACTTC. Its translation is CASSLTGGGFEQYF. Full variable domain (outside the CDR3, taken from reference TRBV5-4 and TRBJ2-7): ETGVTQSPTHLIKTRGQQVTLRCSSQSGHNTVSWYQQALGQGPQFIFQYYREEENGRGNFPPRFSGLQFPNYSSELNVNALELDDSALYLCASSLTGGGFEQYFGPGTRLTVT.

The CDR3 loop reads CASSYSGTAPADTQYF. Written as DNA, the CDR3 is TGTGCCAGCAGTTATTCCGGGACTGCCCCCGCAGATACGCAGTATTTT. This chain joins TRBV6-5 and TRBJ2-3; a weak D match, TRBD2 (6 bases). Germline V lookup: CDR1 MNHEY, CDR2 SVGAGI. This CDR3 is built from 16 residues. Trimming removed 3 bases at V and 4 bases at J, with 17 bases between.

CDR3 DNA sequence: TGTGCCAGCAGTACCGGAGGGTGGTCACCCCTCCACTTT. Amino acid sequence: CASSTGGWSPLHF. The chain links TRBV6-5 to TRBJ1-6; no clear D. The CDR3 runs 13 residues. V was trimmed by 5 bases and J by 10 bases, leaving 12 bases between them. The germline V gene has CDR1 MNHEY and CDR2 SVGAGI.

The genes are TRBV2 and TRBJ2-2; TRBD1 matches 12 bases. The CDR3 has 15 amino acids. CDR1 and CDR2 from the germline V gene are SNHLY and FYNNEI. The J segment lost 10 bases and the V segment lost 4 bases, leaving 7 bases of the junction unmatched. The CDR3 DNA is TGTGCCAGCAGTGCCGAGGGACAGGGGGCGAAGGAGCTGTTTTTT. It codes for CASSAEGQGAKELFF.

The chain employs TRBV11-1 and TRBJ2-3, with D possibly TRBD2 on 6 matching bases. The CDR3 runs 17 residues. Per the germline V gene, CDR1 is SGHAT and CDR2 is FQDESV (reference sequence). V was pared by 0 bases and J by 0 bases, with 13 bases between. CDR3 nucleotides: TGTGCCAGCAGCTTAGCGACTGGACTAACTAGCACAGATACGCAGTATTTT. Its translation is CASSLATGLTSTDTQYF.

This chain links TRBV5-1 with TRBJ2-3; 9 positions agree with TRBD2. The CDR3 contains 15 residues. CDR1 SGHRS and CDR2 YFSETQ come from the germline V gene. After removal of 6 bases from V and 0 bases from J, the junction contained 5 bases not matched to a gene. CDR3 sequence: CASKTSGTSTDTQYF. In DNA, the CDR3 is TGCGCCAGCAAGACTAGCGGAACTAGCACAGATACGCAGTATTTT.

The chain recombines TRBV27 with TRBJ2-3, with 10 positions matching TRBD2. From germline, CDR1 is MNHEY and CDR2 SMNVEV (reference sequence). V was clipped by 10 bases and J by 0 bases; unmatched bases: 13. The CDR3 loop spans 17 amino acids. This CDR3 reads CATVGLAGATSTDTQYF. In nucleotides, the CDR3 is TGTGCCACTGTGGGCCTAGCGGGAGCCACTAGCACAGATACGCAGTATTTT.

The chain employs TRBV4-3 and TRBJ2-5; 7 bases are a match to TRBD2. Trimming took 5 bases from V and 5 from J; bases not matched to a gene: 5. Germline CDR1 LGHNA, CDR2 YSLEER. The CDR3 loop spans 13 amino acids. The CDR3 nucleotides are TGCGCCAGCAGCGGGAGGGCTGGGGAGACCCAGTACTTC. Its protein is CASSGRAGETQYF.